This TCR beta chain emerged from a study of CD8 T cells in Susac syndrome. Study information: Treatment status at blood draw for the Susac syndrome patients was therapy-naive, corticosteroids, or intravenous immunoglobulin alone.

The authors sequenced TCR beta from blood CD8+ and CD4+ T cells. Diagnostic criteria defined recently for definite or probable disease were met by the Susac syndrome patients. CDR1 is LGHNA, CDR2 YSLEER, per germline. The CDR3 covers 15 residues. Trimming pared 0 bases from V and 3 bases from J, leaving 12 bases between. When the RNA was reverse transcribed, random hexamers were used with an input of roughly 0.5 to 1 ug. TCRdb processed the immunoSEQ multiplex PCR reads anew with MiXCR; each CDR3 protein has one entry. The data hold 100,000 to 150,000 distinct CDR3 sequences, with over 90% observed a single time.

The TCR sequence derives from a human donor with Susac syndrome. The rearrangement uses TRBV4-3 and TRBJ2-7; D remains ambiguous. The sequenced sample was CD4+ T cells from PBMCs. Here the CDR3 DNA reads TGCGCCAGCAGCCAAGATCTGGGTTCGGGCTACGAGCAGTACTTC. This translates into CASSQDLGSGYEQYF.